The 26 T cell receptor beta chains given below trace back to one sample, sequenced in a study of blood T cell repertoires in COVID-19. The method was immunoSEQ multiplex PCR; TCRdb's version includes in-frame clones alone and lacks a portion of them. The table records 370,000 or so clones, around 87% of them present only once. The source material was PBMCs or T cells enriched from blood (not recorded which). The origin of the receptors is a man aged 30 to 45 who had recovered from COVID-19.

The J gene is TRBJ1-1, the V gene TRBV18; D is perhaps TRBD1 (6 bases). Germline V gene data show CDR1 as KGHSH and CDR2 as LQKENI. The CDR3 is 15 residues long. Trimming stripped 0 bases from V and 4 bases from J, with 12 bases between. The CDR3 DNA is TGTGCCAGCTCACCACCAGGGGGGGGTTTCACTGAAGCTTTCTTT. This sequence encodes CASSPPGGGFTEAFF. The full variable domain, in which reference TRBV18 and TRBJ1-1 provide the parts outside the CDR3, is NAGVMQNPRHLVRRRGQEARLRCSPMKGHSHVYWYRQLPEEGLKFMVYLQKENIIDESGMPKERFSAEFPKEGPSILRIQQVVRGDSAAYFCASSPPGGGFTEAFFGQGTRLTVV.

The V call is TRBV7-9, the J call TRBJ2-3, with D unclear. V was shortened by 5 bases and J by 0 bases, with 18 bases between the two germline ends. CDR1 and CDR2 from the germline V gene are SEHNR and FQNEAQ (reference sequence). The CDR3 is made up of 17 amino acids. CDR3 nucleotides: TGTGCCAGCAGCGGAAGGAGAACGCAGATAAGCACAGATACGCAGTATTTT. Residues: CASSGRRTQISTDTQYF.

The V call is TRBV14, the J call TRBJ1-6; TRBD1 aligns across 8 bases. This CDR3 contains 14 residues. From germline, CDR1 is SGHDN and CDR2 FVKESK. Trimming took 10 bases from V and 8 from J; bases not matched to a gene: 10. CDR3 sequence (DNA): TGTGCCACCGCTCCGACAGGGGTCTATTCACCCCTCCACTTT. It yields the protein CATAPTGVYSPLHF.

This rearrangement joins TRBV5-6 to TRBJ2-5, with TRBD1 identical over 7 bases. The CDR3 has 17 residues. V lost 4 bases, J lost 1 base, and 13 bases stayed unmatched. Germline-derived CDR1 and CDR2 are SGHDT and YYEEEE. The CDR3 sequence: CASSRPWGRGFQETQYF. In DNA, the CDR3 is TGTGCCAGCAGCCGACCCTGGGGCAGGGGGTTCCAAGAGACCCAGTACTTC.

The J gene is TRBJ1-1, the V gene TRBV12-3 or TRBV12-4; the D is unclear. This CDR3 is built from 11 residues. V lost 8 bases and J 5 bases, leaving 9 bases between the germline ends. CDR3 region: CASCGWTEAFF. The CDR3 nucleotides are TGTGCCAGCTGTGGCTGGACTGAAGCTTTCTTT.

The chain recombines TRBV30 with TRBJ1-5, with 8 bases identical to TRBD1. Per the germline V gene, CDR1 is GTSNPN and CDR2 is SVGIG (reference sequence). V was pared by 2 bases and J by 6 bases, with 6 bases of the junction left unmatched. This CDR3 is 14 amino acids long. The CDR3 DNA sequence: TGTGCCTGGAGTCAAATGACAGGGGTTCAGCCCCAGCATTTT. Translated, it gives CAWSQMTGVQPQHF.

The chain recombines TRBV9 with TRBJ2-2; D call uncertain. CDR3 length: 11 residues. Trimming cost V 4 bases and J 8 bases, with 6 bases left between them. Germline CDR1 and CDR2: SGDLS and YYNGEE. The CDR3 DNA sequence: TGTGCCAGCAGCCTAACGGGGGAGCTGTTTTTT. It specifies CASSLTGELFF.

The rearrangement uses TRBV12-3 or TRBV12-4 and TRBJ1-1; the D is unclear. The CDR3 loop spans 11 amino acids. Trimming stripped 5 bases from V and 7 bases from J, with 8 bases between. CDR3 amino acids: CASSAPGEAFF. CDR3 in DNA: TGTGCCAGCAGTGCCCCAGGTGAAGCTTTCTTT.

The rearrangement joins TRBV30 to TRBJ1-1; D remains unclear. The CDR3 runs to 15 residues. With 0 bases removed from V and 3 bases from J, the gap between germline ends came to 14 bases. The V gene's germline CDR1 is GTSNPN and CDR2 SVGIG (reference sequence). In DNA, the CDR3 is TGTGCCTGGAGTGTCCCGGCGGGGTGGGACACTGAAGCTTTCTTT. Translating gives CAWSVPAGWDTEAFF.

V and J are TRBV7-8 and TRBJ1-3; TRBD1 aligns across 9 bases. The CDR3 extends over 20 amino acids. Germline V lookup: CDR1 SGHVS, CDR2 FQNEAQ. J gave up 2 bases and V 5 bases, and 19 bases lay outside the gene matches. In DNA, the CDR3 is TGTGCCAGCAGCCGACTGGGGGACAGGGTCAATATAGGTCCTGGAAACACCATATATTTT. Its translation is CASSRLGDRVNIGPGNTIYF. The full variable domain, rest sourced from reference TRBV7-8 and TRBJ1-3, is GAGVSQSPRYKVAKRGQDVALRCDPISGHVSLFWYQQALGQGPEFLTYFQNEAQLDKSGLPSDRFFAERPEGSVSTLKIQRTQQEDSAVYLCASSRLGDRVNIGPGNTIYFGEGSWLTVV.

V usage is TRBV5-1 and J usage is TRBJ2-1, with TRBD2 matching 9 bases. Germline assignment: CDR1 SGHRS and CDR2 YFSETQ. Trimming took 4 bases from V and 10 from J; bases not matched to a gene: 12. The CDR3 spans 15 residues. The CDR3 here is CASSGLGGGDGEQFF. CDR3 in DNA: TGCGCCAGCAGCGGCCTGGGCGGGGGGGATGGAGAGCAGTTCTTC.

The rearrangement joins TRBV30 to TRBJ1-5; a weak D match, TRBD1 (6 bases). Germline V gene data show CDR1 as GTSNPN and CDR2 as SVGIG (reference sequence). The CDR3 has 13 residues. Trimming pared 0 bases from V and 6 bases from J, leaving 9 bases between. The CDR3 here is CAWSVQGLQPQHF. DNA for the CDR3: TGTGCCTGGAGTGTACAGGGCCTTCAGCCCCAGCATTTT.

The chain couples TRBV19 to TRBJ2-7; 9 positions match TRBD2. Germline CDR1 is LNHDA and CDR2 is SQIVND (reference sequence). The junction had 3 bases not matched to a gene; V was cut back by 3 bases and J by 0 bases. CDR3 size: 15 residues. The CDR3: CASSISRGGSYEQYF. CDR3 coding DNA: TGTGCCAGTAGTATCTCGCGGGGGGGCTCCTACGAGCAGTACTTC.

This clone was counted between two and nine times. The gene calls are TRBV10-3 and TRBJ1-1, with TRBD1 as a possible D gene (5 bases). CDR3 length: 13 amino acids. Germline V CDR1 and CDR2: ENHRY, SYGVKD. The V end was cut by 6 bases, the J end by 0 bases, with 8 bases between. CDR3 sequence: CAIRVQVNTEAFF. As DNA, the CDR3 is TGTGCCATCAGAGTACAGGTGAACACTGAAGCTTTCTTT.

J is TRBJ2-5 and V is TRBV4-1; D possibly corresponds to TRBD1 (5 bases). Germline CDR1 and CDR2: MGHRA and YSYEKL. The CDR3 spans 17 residues. With 0 bases removed from V and 5 bases from J, the gap between germline ends came to 19 bases. CDR3 nucleotide sequence: TGCGCCAGCAGCCAAGATCTTGCCAGGGCCATGCGGGAGACCCAGTACTTC. It codes for CASSQDLARAMRETQYF.

The chain combines TRBV5-1 with TRBJ2-7, with 8 bases identical to TRBD1. The length of the CDR3 is 14 residues. CDR1 SGHRS and CDR2 YFSETQ come from the germline V gene. After removal of 5 bases from V and 5 bases from J, the junction contained 9 bases not matched to a gene. CDR3 sequence: CASSLRQGRNEQYF. The CDR3 bases are TGCGCCAGCAGTTTAAGACAGGGGAGGAACGAGCAGTACTTC.

J is TRBJ1-1 and V is TRBV19; 10 nucleotides align to TRBD1. V lost 8 bases, J lost 4 bases, and 7 bases stayed unmatched. The CDR3 runs to 14 residues. In germline, CDR1 is LNHDA, CDR2 SQIVND (reference sequence). DNA of the CDR3: TGTGCCAGTTTTGGGACAGGGGATCTCACTGAAGCTTTCTTT. Its translation: CASFGTGDLTEAFF.

The chain employs TRBV7-2 and TRBJ1-3; D gene ambiguous. V dropped 3 bases and J dropped 1 base, with 13 bases sitting between them. Germline CDR1 reads SGHTA; CDR2 reads FQGNSA. The CDR3 spans 16 residues. The CDR3 DNA sequence: TGTGCCAGCAGCTTTTACGCTGCGGGGTCTGGAAACACCATATATTTT. Its protein is CASSFYAAGSGNTIYF.

The chain is built from TRBV19 and TRBJ2-2, with D tentatively TRBD2 (6 bases). The V gene's germline CDR1 is LNHDA and CDR2 SQIVND (reference sequence). The ends were cut back, 6 bases at V and 6 bases at J, with 11 bases in the middle. CDR3 length: 13 residues. The CDR3 here is CASRLGGSGELFF. The CDR3 region has the DNA TGTGCCAGTAGGTTGGGGGGTTCCGGGGAGCTGTTTTTT.

The chain has TRBV27 and TRBJ2-2, with 7 bases aligning to TRBD1. The CDR3 is 15 amino acids. Germline CDR1 MNHEY, CDR2 SMNVEV (reference sequence). V lost 6 bases to trimming and J lost 1 base; unmatched junction nucleotides: 5. The CDR3 DNA sequence: TGTGCCAGCAGGGCCGGGACAGAGAACACCGGGGAGCTGTTTTTT. Amino acids: CASRAGTENTGELFF.

The chain combines TRBV30 with TRBJ2-5, with 8 positions matching TRBD1. Germline CDR1 GTSNPN, CDR2 SVGIG (reference sequence). Trimming removed 0 bases from V and 1 base from J; junction bases left unmatched: 10. This CDR3 contains 17 residues. The CDR3 reads CAWSVLLAGGGQETQYF. The CDR3 DNA is TGTGCCTGGAGTGTACTCTTGGCAGGGGGCGGCCAAGAGACCCAGTACTTC.

The chain has TRBV9 and TRBJ2-7; 8 nucleotides line up with TRBD1. The germline CDR1 and CDR2 sequences are SGDLS and YYNGEE. J lost 0 bases, V lost 4 bases, and 6 bases had no gene match. The CDR3 spans 15 residues. CDR3 residues: CASSPGQAYSYEQYF. DNA of the CDR3: TGTGCCAGCAGCCCGGGACAGGCTTACTCCTACGAGCAGTACTTC.

V and J are TRBV4-3 and TRBJ1-2; TRBD1 agrees at 8 bases. CDR1 is LGHNA, CDR2 YSLEER, per germline. The CDR3 has 16 residues. Trimming cost V 1 base and J 4 bases; bases outside gene matches: 8. CDR3 sequence: CASSQGLQGASYGYTF. The CDR3 nucleotides read TGCGCCAGCAGCCAAGGTCTGCAGGGGGCATCCTATGGCTACACCTTC.

The V call is TRBV25-1, the J call TRBJ2-7, with TRBD1 as a possible D gene (6 bases). Germline V gene sequence: CDR1 MGHDK, CDR2 SYGVNS. The length of the CDR3 is 14 residues. V was shortened by 1 base and J by 6 bases, with 13 bases between the two germline ends. CDR3 in amino acids: CASSELTGSREQYF. Written as DNA, the CDR3 is TGTGCCAGCAGTGAATTGACAGGTTCTCGCGAGCAGTACTTC.

The chain recombines TRBV30 with TRBJ1-5; D possibly corresponds to TRBD1 (5 bases). The germline V gene has CDR1 GTSNPN and CDR2 SVGIG (reference sequence). The germline V and J ends were trimmed by 1 base and 3 bases, with 7 bases remaining between them. The CDR3 covers 13 residues. CDR3 sequence reads: CAWSGTNNQPQHF. CDR3 nucleotide sequence: TGTGCCTGGAGTGGGACAAACAATCAGCCCCAGCATTTT. Full variable domain (rest looked up from reference TRBV30 and TRBJ1-5): SQTIHQWPATLVQPVGSPLSLECTVEGTSNPNLYWYRQAAGRGLQLLFYSVGIGQISSEVPQNLSASRPQDRQFILSSKKLLLSDSGFYLCAWSGTNNQPQHFGDGTRLSIL.

The chain carries TRBV7-3 and TRBJ2-2, with 7 bases identical to TRBD2. This CDR3 has 14 residues. The ends lost 6 bases at V and 7 bases at J; junction bases unmatched: 8. Germline V gives CDR1 SGHTA, CDR2 FQGTGA. As DNA, the CDR3 is TGTGCCAGCAGTCCAGGACTAGGTCACGGGGAGCTGTTTTTT. This encodes CASSPGLGHGELFF.